This TCR beta chain originates from a study of beta chain features in type 1 diabetes. With 1 base removed from V and 5 bases from J, the gap between germline ends came to 17 bases. CDR1 and CDR2 from the germline V gene are SGHDN and FVKESK. This CDR3 has 16 residues. Study-level findings and limits: At VDJ recombination sites, type 1 diabetes patients had fewer insertions and more deleted nucleotides. For TCRB rearrangement, an influence of HLA type remained unresolved here.

Via CD45RO/CCR7/CD25/CD127/CD95/CD27, cells of the CD4+ naive, central memory, regulatory and stem cell-like memory subsets were sorted. TCRB transcripts that were expressed got sequenced, as all of the isolated RNA had been reverse transcribed. The data were produced by immunoSEQ multiplex PCR, yet TCRdb's version contains in-frame clones alone and is incomplete. The top ten clones hold around 0.039% of a sample with hundreds of thousands of clones, approximately 13% of them seen once. A word on this clone: Its antigen is undetermined.

Source material: naive CD4+ T cells from blood. This sequence originates from a man in his thirties or forties in good health. The genes are TRBV14 and TRBJ1-2; no firm D call. The CDR3 DNA sequence: TGTGCCAGCAGCCAAGTGAAGGGTCCGCGGATGTATGGCTACACCTTC. Residues: CASSQVKGPRMYGYTF.